Listed below are T cell receptor beta chains from one sample, sequenced in a study of identical twins. A single record per CDR3 protein comes from TCRdb applying MiXCR to the 5' RACE reads. This repertoire shows about 250,000 distinct CDR3 sequences, over 12% found once; its top ten account for approximately 9.3%. Sample: memory (CD45RO+) T cells sorted from blood. These receptors were taken from a woman under 30 in good health. Each CDR3 is given without its conserved first and last residue.

J gene | V gene | CDR3 length | CDR3 protein
TRBJ1-2 | TRBV29-1 | 11 | SVDEGRVYGYT
TRBJ2-1 | TRBV12-3/TRBV12-4 | 13 | ASRGVGGSYNEQF
TRBJ1-4 | TRBV5-1 | 10 | ASSVEGEKLF
TRBJ1-1 | TRBV20-1 | 11 | SAQAGTWSEAF
TRBJ2-7 | TRBV4-3 | 13 | ASSQEGTGFGEQY
TRBJ2-3 | TRBV11-2 | 16 | ATSGTSGVYYSTDTQY
TRBJ2-3 | TRBV5-6 | 11 | ASSRPSTDTQY
TRBJ2-5 | TRBV11-2 | 11 | ASSPGGYETQY
TRBJ2-7 | TRBV2 | 11 | ASRTSGSVEQY
TRBJ1-1 | TRBV6-1 | 12 | ASTLQGVNTEAF
TRBJ2-3 | TRBV6-4 | 11 | ASSDGSTDTQY
TRBJ2-7 | TRBV7-8 | 15 | ASSLTRGPSPTYEQY
TRBJ2-1 | TRBV6-5 | 13 | ASSSISGGDNEQF
TRBJ1-1 | TRBV29-1 | 14 | SVDHRTGKMNTEAF
TRBJ1-1 | TRBV20-1 | 12 | SAPRGGMNTEAF
TRBJ2-3 | TRBV27 | 10 | ASSLRGRAQY
TRBJ2-1 | TRBV6-2/TRBV6-3 | 16 | ASSPVHGRLAAYNEQF
TRBJ2-3 | TRBV20-1 | 10 | SARGGEYTQY
TRBJ1-5 | TRBV6-2/TRBV6-3 | 12 | ASRGQGPNQPQH
TRBJ2-1 | TRBV20-1 | 14 | SARDPAAGSYNEQF
TRBJ2-2 | TRBV12-3/TRBV12-4 | 13 | ASSFRGPLAGELF
TRBJ1-1 | TRBV20-1 | 10 | SAFIKNTEAF
TRBJ2-1 | TRBV4-1 | 18 | ASSQITGLAGAGSYNEQF
TRBJ2-5 | TRBV20-1 | 10 | SATRSTETQY
TRBJ2-1 | TRBV6-1 | 13 | ASSLIAGSYNEQF
TRBJ1-2 | TRBV7-2 | 14 | ASTPDRAVSNYGYT
TRBJ2-2 | TRBV27 | 12 | ASSPLQVSGELF
TRBJ1-4 | TRBV29-1 | 11 | SVPRTDLEKLF
TRBJ2-1 | TRBV2 | 14 | ASSASGAASYNEQF
TRBJ2-1 | TRBV7-3 | 13 | ASSLQGGHRNEQF
TRBJ1-5 | TRBV2 | 12 | ASSVRQGNQPQH
TRBJ1-1 | TRBV7-9 | 12 | ASSLAGIQTEAF
TRBJ2-3 | TRBV5-1 | 9 | ASTRTGRQY
TRBJ1-6 | TRBV20-1 | 12 | SASRMGVNSPLH
TRBJ1-5 | TRBV25-1 | 11 | ASRGEGNQPQH
TRBJ2-2 | TRBV20-1 | 12 | SAKRGGHDGELF
TRBJ2-7 | TRBV20-1 | 10 | SAPDQRYEQY
TRBJ2-5 | TRBV7-9 | 10 | ASSHLEETQY
TRBJ2-5 | TRBV3-1 | 12 | ASSRSLAGETQY
TRBJ2-6 | TRBV3-1 | 12 | ASSQFSGANVLT
TRBJ2-3 | TRBV12-3/TRBV12-4 | 13 | ASSIAGGVTDTQY
TRBJ2-3 | TRBV10-3 | 9 | AISDGVTQY
TRBJ2-7 | TRBV20-1 | 10 | SASRLGDEQY
TRBJ2-2 | TRBV5-6 | 14 | ASHFSGRRDTGELF
TRBJ2-1 | TRBV6-5 | 14 | ASSYSLAGGLHEQF
TRBJ2-2 | TRBV20-1 | 14 | SARDFLAVNTGELF
TRBJ1-4 | TRBV5-1 | 13 | ASSLAKNTNEKLF
TRBJ2-1 | TRBV6-1 | 12 | ASSRAGGSNEQF
TRBJ1-1 | TRBV2 | 13 | ASGTRSTGNTEAF
TRBJ2-5 | TRBV18 | 11 | ASSPRDLETQY
TRBJ2-7 | TRBV5-4 | 12 | ASSLEGASREQY
TRBJ2-3 | TRBV7-3 | 11 | ASSLGPADTQY
TRBJ2-1 | TRBV5-1 | 13 | ASGSVGGVEEQQF
TRBJ1-2 | TRBV20-1 | 11 | SARVDRVYGYT
TRBJ2-2 | TRBV20-1 | 15 | SARDSGRGAGTGELF
TRBJ1-1 | TRBV5-1 | 13 | ASSLRSEADTEAF
TRBJ2-3 | TRBV10-3 | 11 | AISDGSTDTQY